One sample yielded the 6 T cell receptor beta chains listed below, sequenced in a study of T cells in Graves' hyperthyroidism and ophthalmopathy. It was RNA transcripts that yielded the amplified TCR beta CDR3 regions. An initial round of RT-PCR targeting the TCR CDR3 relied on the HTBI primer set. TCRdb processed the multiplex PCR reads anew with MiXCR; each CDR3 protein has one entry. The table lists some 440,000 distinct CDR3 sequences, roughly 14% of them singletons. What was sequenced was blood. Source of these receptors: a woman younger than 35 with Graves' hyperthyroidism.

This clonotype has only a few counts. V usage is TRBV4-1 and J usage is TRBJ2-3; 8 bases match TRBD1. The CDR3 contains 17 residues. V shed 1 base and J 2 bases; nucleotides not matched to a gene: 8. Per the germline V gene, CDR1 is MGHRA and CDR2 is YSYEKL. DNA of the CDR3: TGCGCCAGCAGCCAAGCCTCCAGGGGGCGCAACACAGATACGCAGTATTTT. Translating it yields CASSQASRGRNTDTQYF.

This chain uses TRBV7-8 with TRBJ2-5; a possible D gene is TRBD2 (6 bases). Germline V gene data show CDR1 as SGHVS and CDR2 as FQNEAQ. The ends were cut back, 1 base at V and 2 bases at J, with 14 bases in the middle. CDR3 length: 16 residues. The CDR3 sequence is CASSLGRGLNQETQYF. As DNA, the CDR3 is TGTGCCAGCAGCTTAGGACGGGGACTCAATCAAGAGACCCAGTACTTC.

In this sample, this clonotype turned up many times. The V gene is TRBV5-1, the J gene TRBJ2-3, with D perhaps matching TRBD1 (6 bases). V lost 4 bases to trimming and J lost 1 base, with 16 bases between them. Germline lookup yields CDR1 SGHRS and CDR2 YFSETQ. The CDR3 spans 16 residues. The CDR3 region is CASSIDPPGGTDTQYF. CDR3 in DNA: TGCGCCAGCAGCATAGATCCCCCAGGGGGCACAGATACGCAGTATTTT.

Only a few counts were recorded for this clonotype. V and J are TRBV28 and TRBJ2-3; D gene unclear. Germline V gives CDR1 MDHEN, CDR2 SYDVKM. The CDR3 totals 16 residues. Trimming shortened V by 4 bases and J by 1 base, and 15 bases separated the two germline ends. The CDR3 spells CASSSYSKVRTDTQYF. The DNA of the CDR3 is TGTGCCAGCAGTTCGTACAGTAAAGTTCGCACAGATACGCAGTATTTT. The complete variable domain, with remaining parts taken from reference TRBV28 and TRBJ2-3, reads DVKVTQSSRYLVKRTGEKVFLECVQDMDHENMFWYRQDPGLGLRLIYFSYDVKMKEKGDIPEGYSVSREKKERFSLILESASTNQTSMYLCASSSYSKVRTDTQYFGPGTRLTVL.

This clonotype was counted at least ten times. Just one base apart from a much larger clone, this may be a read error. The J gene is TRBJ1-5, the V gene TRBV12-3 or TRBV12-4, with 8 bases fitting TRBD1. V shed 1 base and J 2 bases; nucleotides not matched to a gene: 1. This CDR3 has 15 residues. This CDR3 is CASSLETGGNQPQHF. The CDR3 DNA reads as TGTGCCAGCAGTTTAGAGACAGGGGGCAATCAGCCCCAGCATTTT.

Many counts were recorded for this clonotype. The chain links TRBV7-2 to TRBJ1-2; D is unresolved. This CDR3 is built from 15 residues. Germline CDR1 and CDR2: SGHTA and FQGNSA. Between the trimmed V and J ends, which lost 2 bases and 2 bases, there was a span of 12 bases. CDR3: CASSLIPGPNYGYTF. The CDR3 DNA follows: TGTGCCAGCAGCTTAATCCCGGGCCCCAACTATGGCTACACCTTC.